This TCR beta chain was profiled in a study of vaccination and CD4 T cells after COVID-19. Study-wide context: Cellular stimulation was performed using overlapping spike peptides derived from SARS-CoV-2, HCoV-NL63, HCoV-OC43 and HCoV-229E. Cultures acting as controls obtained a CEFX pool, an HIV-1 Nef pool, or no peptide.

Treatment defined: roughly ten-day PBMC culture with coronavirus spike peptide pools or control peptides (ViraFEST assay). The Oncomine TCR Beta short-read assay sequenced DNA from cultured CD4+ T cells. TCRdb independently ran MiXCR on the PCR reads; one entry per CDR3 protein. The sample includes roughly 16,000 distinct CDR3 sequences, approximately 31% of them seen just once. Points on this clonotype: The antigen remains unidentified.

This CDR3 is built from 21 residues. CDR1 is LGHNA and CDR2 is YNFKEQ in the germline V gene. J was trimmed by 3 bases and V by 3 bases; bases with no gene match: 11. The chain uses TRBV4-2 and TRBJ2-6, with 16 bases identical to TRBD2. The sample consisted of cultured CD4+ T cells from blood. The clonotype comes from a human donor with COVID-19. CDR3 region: CASSHAPGTSGGASGANVLTF. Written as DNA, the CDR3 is TGTGCCAGCAGCCATGCCCCCGGGACTAGCGGGGGGGCCAGTGGGGCCAACGTCCTGACTTTC.